The 25 T cell receptor beta chains in this list originate from one sample, sequenced in a study of blood T cell repertoires in COVID-19. Assay used: immunoSEQ multiplex PCR; TCRdb lists only in-frame clones, some missing. The sample shows roughly 250,000 clones, 75% to 85% of them seen only once. The sequenced sample consisted of peripheral blood. Source of these receptors: a woman aged 55 to 70 with active or convalescent COVID-19.

With regard to this clone: Other DNA sequences in this sample translate to the same CDR3. The chain has TRBV18 and TRBJ1-4, with D perhaps TRBD1 (5 bases). V lost 3 bases, J lost 8 bases, and 13 bases lay in between. Germline V gene lookup returns CDR1 KGHSH and CDR2 LQKENI. This CDR3 is built from 14 residues. DNA for the CDR3: TGTGCCAGCTCACCGGGGACTGCGTGGGAAAAACTGTTTTTT. Translated: CASSPGTAWEKLFF.

CDR3: CAWRGQGASEAFF. The CDR3 DNA sequence: TGTGCCTGGAGGGGGCAGGGGGCTTCTGAAGCTTTCTTT. V is TRBV30 and J is TRBJ1-1; 8 nucleotides match TRBD1. This CDR3 has 13 residues. Unmatched junction bases numbered 6, after V lost 3 bases and J lost 6 bases. Germline loops: CDR1 GTSNPN, CDR2 SVGIG (reference sequence).

This clone has a handful of counts. The chain couples TRBV19 to TRBJ2-3; 11 positions agree with TRBD2. The CDR3 runs to 15 residues. CDR1 is LNHDA and CDR2 is SQIVND in the germline V gene (reference sequence). Unmatched junction bases numbered 7, after V lost 7 bases and J lost 4 bases. The CDR3 DNA follows: TGTGCCAGTACCCATAGCGGGGGGGCCGCAGATACGCAGTATTTT. The encoded protein is CASTHSGGAADTQYF. The full variable domain, with the rest looked up from reference TRBV19 and TRBJ2-3, is DGGITQSPKYLFRKEGQNVTLSCEQNLNHDAMYWYRQDPGQGLRLIYYSQIVNDFQKGDIAEGYSVSREKKESFPLTVTSAQKNPTAFYLCASTHSGGAADTQYFGPGTRLTVL.

V is TRBV30 and J is TRBJ1-1; 8 bases map to TRBD1. The J segment lost 2 bases and the V segment lost 3 bases, leaving 5 bases of the junction unmatched. CDR3 size: 14 residues. The V gene's germline CDR1 is GTSNPN and CDR2 SVGIG (reference sequence). The CDR3 sequence: CAWRSQGANTEAFF. The CDR3 coding sequence is TGTGCCTGGAGGTCTCAGGGGGCTAACACTGAAGCTTTCTTT.

V and J are TRBV5-3 and TRBJ1-2; the D is unclear. TRBV5-3 is an ORF, with its function uncertain. The CDR3 is 15 amino acids. Trimming cost V 0 bases and J 4 bases, with 13 bases left between them. CDR3 sequence (DNA): TGTGCCAGAAGCTTGGAGGACTGTCTAAGCTATGGCTACACCTTC. As protein: CARSLEDCLSYGYTF.

This chain links TRBV6-1 with TRBJ2-1; TRBD1 matches 11 bases. The junction had 9 bases not matched to a gene; V was cut back by 8 bases and J by 9 bases. CDR1 MNHNS and CDR2 SASEGT come from the germline V gene. The CDR3 is made up of 14 amino acids. This CDR3 is CASRGQGAHIEQFF. CDR3 DNA sequence: TGTGCCAGCCGAGGACAGGGGGCGCATATTGAGCAGTTCTTC.

This chain joins TRBV2 and TRBJ2-3, with 9 bases matching TRBD2. This CDR3 region has 16 residues. Per the germline V gene, CDR1 is SNHLY and CDR2 is FYNNEI. The junction had 8 bases not matched to a gene; V was cut back by 2 bases and J by 5 bases. CDR3 amino acids: CASSERVAGGLDTQYF. For the CDR3, the DNA is TGTGCCAGCAGTGAAAGAGTGGCGGGGGGGCTAGATACGCAGTATTTT. Drawing the rest from reference TRBV2 and TRBJ2-3, the complete variable domain is EPEVTQTPSHQVTQMGQEVILRCVPISNHLYFYWYRQILGQKVEFLVSFYNNEISEKSEIFDDQFSVERPDGSNFTLKIRSTKLEDSAMYFCASSERVAGGLDTQYFGPGTRLTVL.

In this sample, this clone is medium-sized. At the DNA level, this CDR3 is encoded by other sequences in the same sample as well. V and J are TRBV2 and TRBJ1-5, with D uncertain. Between the trimmed V and J ends, which lost 0 bases and 9 bases, there was a span of 9 bases. Per germline, CDR1 SNHLY and CDR2 FYNNEI. The CDR3 sequence is 13 residues long. The CDR3 is CASSEAGGRPQHF. In DNA form, the CDR3 reads TGTGCCAGCAGTGAAGCTGGAGGTCGGCCCCAGCATTTT.

V gene TRBV9 combines with J gene TRBJ1-1, with no clear D. The CDR3 has 16 residues. Trimming shortened V by 0 bases and J by 3 bases, and 15 bases separated the two germline ends. The germline CDR1 and CDR2 sequences are SGDLS and YYNGEE. CDR3 sequence reads: CASSVGSLSVDTEAFF. The DNA of the CDR3 is TGTGCCAGCAGCGTAGGGAGCCTTTCGGTGGACACTGAAGCTTTCTTT.

V usage is TRBV4-1 and J usage is TRBJ1-5; D unresolved. V gave up 0 bases and J gave up 6 bases, with 6 bases separating them. This CDR3 is 13 amino acids long. CDR1 is MGHRA, CDR2 YSYEKL, per germline. CDR3: CASSQDQVQPQHF. DNA of the CDR3: TGCGCCAGCAGCCAAGATCAGGTTCAGCCCCAGCATTTT.

The V gene is TRBV7-3, the J gene TRBJ2-2; D is undetermined. V was clipped by 0 bases and J by 4 bases, with 9 bases between them. The germline CDR1 and CDR2 sequences are SGHTA and FQGTGA. The CDR3 spans 15 residues. For the CDR3, the DNA is TGTGCCAGCAGCTTAACTACCTCGGTCACCGGGGAGCTGTTTTTT. This codes for CASSLTTSVTGELFF. The entire variable domain, with the rest obtained from reference TRBV7-3 and TRBJ2-2, is as follows: GAGVSQTPSNKVTEKGKYVELRCDPISGHTALYWYRQSLGQGPEFLIYFQGTGAADDSGLPNDRFFAVRPEGSVSTLKIQRTERGDSAVYLCASSLTTSVTGELFFGEGSRLTVL.

This sequence joins TRBV10-1 and TRBJ2-3; maybe TRBD1 (6 bases). V lost 6 bases to trimming and J lost 1 base, with 11 bases between them. The CDR3 totals 14 residues. The V gene's germline CDR1 is WNHNN and CDR2 SYGVQD (reference sequence). CDR3 loop: CASSPGHGTDTQYF. The CDR3 DNA reads as TGCGCCAGCAGCCCGGGACACGGCACAGATACGCAGTATTTT.

The chain uses TRBV2 and TRBJ1-1; TRBD1 is a possible D gene (5 bases). V shed 3 bases and J shed 6 bases, with 8 bases lying between them. Germline CDR1 is SNHLY and CDR2 is FYNNEI. The CDR3 has 12 residues. The CDR3 sequence: CASSEGGAEAFF. In DNA form, the CDR3 reads TGTGCCAGCAGTGAGGGGGGGGCTGAAGCTTTCTTT.

The V and J genes are TRBV3-1 (or the pseudogene TRBV3-2) and TRBJ2-3; 8 bases line up with TRBD2. Germline V CDR1 and CDR2: LGHDT, YNNKEL (reference sequence). J was trimmed by 2 bases and V by 4 bases; bases with no gene match: 11. The CDR3 runs 17 residues. In nucleotides, the CDR3 is TGTGCCAGCAGCCCCCGGAGGGTAGCGGGAACCACAGATACGCAGTATTTT. Translation gives CASSPRRVAGTTDTQYF.

The V gene is TRBV2, the J gene TRBJ2-1; 11 nucleotides agree with TRBD2. Trimming removed 7 bases from V and 5 bases from J; junction bases left unmatched: 7. The germline V gene encodes CDR1 SNHLY and CDR2 FYNNEI. The CDR3 totals 15 residues. In DNA form, the CDR3 reads TGTGCCAGCACCCCCGGACTAGCGGGCGACAATGAGCAGTTCTTC. It is translated as CASTPGLAGDNEQFF.

The V gene is TRBV3-1 (or the pseudogene TRBV3-2), the J gene TRBJ2-1, with 7 positions matching TRBD2. Germline V lookup: CDR1 LGHDT, CDR2 YNNKEL (reference sequence). CDR3 length: 15 residues. V shed 4 bases and J 7 bases; nucleotides not matched to a gene: 10. CDR3 in DNA: TGTGCCAGCAGCCGAAGACTAGCACAAGGAAATGAGCAGTTCTTC. Its protein product is CASSRRLAQGNEQFF.

A single count supports this clone. The DNA for the CDR3 is TGTGCCAGCTCACCACCGGGGCAGGGTAATAATGAGCAGTTCTTC. This gives the protein CASSPPGQGNNEQFF. V gene TRBV18 combines with J gene TRBJ2-1; perhaps TRBD1 as D (5 bases). Trimming removed 0 bases from V and 7 bases from J, with 13 bases in between. The CDR3 is 15 amino acids. Germline V gene sequence: CDR1 KGHSH, CDR2 LQKENI.

This clone has just a few counts. The chain uses TRBV6-2 or TRBV6-3 and TRBJ2-1; 12 nucleotides align to TRBD1. Germline assignment: CDR1 MNHEY and CDR2 SVGEGT. This CDR3 has 16 residues. J lost 6 bases, V lost 5 bases, and 8 bases had no gene match. The CDR3 reads CASSKEGQGAPNEQFF. CDR3 DNA: TGTGCCAGCAGTAAGGAGGGACAGGGGGCCCCCAATGAGCAGTTCTTC.

This chain's CDR3 is CASRLGGIAFF. The DNA of the CDR3 is TGTGCCAGCAGGCTCGGGGGTATAGCTTTCTTT. This sequence joins TRBV28 and TRBJ1-1, with TRBD1 as a possible D gene (5 bases). This CDR3 has 11 residues. The germline V gene has CDR1 MDHEN and CDR2 SYDVKM. The V gene lost 6 bases and the J gene lost 10 bases, with 12 bases spanning the gap.

This chain connects TRBV2 to TRBJ2-5; TRBD1 is a possible D gene (6 bases). Germline assignment: CDR1 SNHLY and CDR2 FYNNEI. V dropped 6 bases and J dropped 1 base, with 12 bases sitting between them. The CDR3 runs to 14 residues. The CDR3 sequence is CASRRPGVQETQYF. The CDR3 DNA sequence: TGTGCCAGCAGGCGACCAGGGGTCCAAGAGACCCAGTACTTC.

This chain connects TRBV18 to TRBJ1-6; 7 bases agree with TRBD1. Trimming at V came to 3 bases and at J to 7 bases, leaving 6 bases not matched to a gene. The germline V gene encodes CDR1 KGHSH and CDR2 LQKENI. The CDR3 covers 15 residues. The CDR3 spells CASSPSTGSNSPLHF. The CDR3 bases are TGTGCCAGCTCACCCTCGACAGGGTCGAATTCACCCCTCCACTTT.

The chain recombines TRBV14 with TRBJ1-6; 8 bases line up with TRBD1. With V trimmed by 4 bases and J by 6 bases, 5 bases remained unmatched. The CDR3 covers 15 residues. Looked up from germline, CDR1 is SGHDN and CDR2 is FVKESK. Here the CDR3 reads CASSPGQGGNSPLHF. The CDR3 DNA reads TGTGCCAGCAGCCCTGGACAGGGTGGTAATTCACCCCTCCACTTT.

The chain carries TRBV7-6 and TRBJ2-3, with D maybe TRBD1 (5 bases). With 6 bases removed from V and 4 bases from J, the gap between germline ends came to 17 bases. CDR3 length: 15 residues. Germline-derived CDR1 and CDR2 are SGHVS and FNYEAQ. The CDR3 region has the DNA TGTGCCAGCAGTATCGGCCAGGGTGTATCAGATACGCAGTATTTT. Its protein is CASSIGQGVSDTQYF.

The chain links TRBV2 to TRBJ1-2; 12 bases fit TRBD1. Germline CDR1 SNHLY, CDR2 FYNNEI. The CDR3 covers 14 residues. The ends lost 6 bases at V and 6 bases at J; junction bases unmatched: 5. The CDR3 here is CASSTGQGANGYTF. DNA of the CDR3: TGTGCCAGCAGCACGGGACAGGGGGCAAATGGCTACACCTTC.

CDR3 residues: CASSESGQGSGNTIYF. For the CDR3, the DNA is TGTGCCAGCAGTGAATCGGGACAGGGCTCTGGAAACACCATATATTTT. The rearrangement uses TRBV6-1 and TRBJ1-3; 9 nucleotides line up with TRBD1. There are 16 residues in the CDR3. CDR1 is MNHNS, CDR2 SASEGT, per germline. V lost 2 bases to trimming and J lost 0 bases; unmatched junction nucleotides: 2.